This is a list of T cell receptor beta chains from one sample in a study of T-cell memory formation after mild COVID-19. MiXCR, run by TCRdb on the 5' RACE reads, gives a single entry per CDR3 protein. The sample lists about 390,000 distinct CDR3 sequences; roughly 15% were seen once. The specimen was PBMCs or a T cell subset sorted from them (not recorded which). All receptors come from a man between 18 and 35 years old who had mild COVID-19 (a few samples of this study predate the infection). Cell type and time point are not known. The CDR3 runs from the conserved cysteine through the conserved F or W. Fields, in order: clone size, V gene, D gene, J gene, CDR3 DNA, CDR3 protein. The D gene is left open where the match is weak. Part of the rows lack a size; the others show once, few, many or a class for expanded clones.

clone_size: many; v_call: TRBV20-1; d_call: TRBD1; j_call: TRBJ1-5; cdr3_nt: TGCAGTGCCGCCTCGGGACAGGGAATACGGTCCCAGCATTTT; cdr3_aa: CSAASGQGIRSQHF
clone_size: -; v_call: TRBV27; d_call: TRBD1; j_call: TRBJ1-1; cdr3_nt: TGTGCCAGCAGTTTAAATCTCGCCGGGACAGGGGAAGCTTTCTTT; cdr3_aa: CASSLNLAGTGEAFF
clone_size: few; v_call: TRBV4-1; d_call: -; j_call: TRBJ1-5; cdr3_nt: TGCGCCAGCAGCCAGGGTCCCGGGAGGGCTAGCAATCAGCCCCAGCATTTT; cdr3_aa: CASSQGPGRASNQPQHF
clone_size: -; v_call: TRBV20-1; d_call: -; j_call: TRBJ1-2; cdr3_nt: TGCAGTGCTAGGTTCAGGCTATCTTCAGGCTACACCTTC; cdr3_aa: CSARFRLSSGYTF
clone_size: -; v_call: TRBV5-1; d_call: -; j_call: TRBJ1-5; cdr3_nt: TGCGCCAGCGTACAGCCCCAGCATTTT; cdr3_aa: CASVQPQHF
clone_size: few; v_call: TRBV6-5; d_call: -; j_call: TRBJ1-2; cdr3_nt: TGTGCCAGCAGTTATGACCTCAGGGGTAACTATGGCTACACCTTC; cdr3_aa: CASSYDLRGNYGYTF
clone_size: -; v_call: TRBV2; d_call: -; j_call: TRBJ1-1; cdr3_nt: TGTGCCAGCAGTGAATTTAGGTCTGAAGCTTTCTTT; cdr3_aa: CASSEFRSEAFF
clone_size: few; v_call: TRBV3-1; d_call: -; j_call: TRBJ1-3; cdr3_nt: TGTGCCAGCAGCCCGGCGATGGCGGCTGGAAACACCATATATTTT; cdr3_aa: CASSPAMAAGNTIYF
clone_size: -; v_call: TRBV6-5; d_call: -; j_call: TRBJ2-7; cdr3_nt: TGTGCCAGCAGTTACCGATTCGGCGAGCAGTACTTC; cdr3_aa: CASSYRFGEQYF
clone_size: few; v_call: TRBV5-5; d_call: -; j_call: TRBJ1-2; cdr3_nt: TGTGCCAGCAGCTTGAATCCTGGGGCGGTCCGATTGTATGGCTACACCTTC; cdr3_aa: CASSLNPGAVRLYGYTF
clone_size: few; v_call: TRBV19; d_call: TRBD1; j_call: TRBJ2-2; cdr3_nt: TGTGCCAGTAGTGGTCCAGGGGGCGCGGTCGGGGAGCTGTTTTTT; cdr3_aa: CASSGPGGAVGELFF
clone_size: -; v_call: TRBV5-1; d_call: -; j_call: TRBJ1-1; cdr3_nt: TGCGCCAGCAGCTCGGACCCCGGGACAAAGAACACTGAAGCTTTCTTT; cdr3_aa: CASSSDPGTKNTEAFF
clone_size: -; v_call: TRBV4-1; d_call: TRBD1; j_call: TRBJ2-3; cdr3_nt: TGCGCCAGCAGCCTGATGACAGGGGAAAGAAATACGCAGTATTTT; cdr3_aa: CASSLMTGERNTQYF
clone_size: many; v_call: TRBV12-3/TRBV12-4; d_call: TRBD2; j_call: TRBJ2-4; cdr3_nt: TGTGCCAGCAGTACGCTAGCGGGGGGGCTTGGCAAAAACATTCAGTACTTC; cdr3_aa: CASSTLAGGLGKNIQYF
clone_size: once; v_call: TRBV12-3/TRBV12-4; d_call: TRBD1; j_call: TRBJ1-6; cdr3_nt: TGTGCCAGCATTTTTCGGACAGGGAATTCACCCCTCCACTTT; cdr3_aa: CASIFRTGNSPLHF
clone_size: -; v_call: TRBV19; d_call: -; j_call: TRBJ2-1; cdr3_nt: TGTGCCAGTACCAACAGGGTAGCGCTCTATAGCTACAATGAGCAGTTCTTC; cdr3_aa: CASTNRVALYSYNEQFF
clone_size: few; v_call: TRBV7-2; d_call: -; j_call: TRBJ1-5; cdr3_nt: TGTGCCAGCAGCCCATCCGGGGGACAGCCCCAGCATTTT; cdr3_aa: CASSPSGGQPQHF
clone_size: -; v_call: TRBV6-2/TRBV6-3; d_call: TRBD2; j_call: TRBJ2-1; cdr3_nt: TGTGCCAGCAGTTACCTAGGACTAGCGGGGGCCACTCCCGAGCAGTTCTTC; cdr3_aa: CASSYLGLAGATPEQFF
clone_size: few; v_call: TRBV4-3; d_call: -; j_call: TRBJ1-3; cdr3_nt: TGCGCCAGCAGCCAAGATTCGGGGGGCGGAAACACCATATATTTT; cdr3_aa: CASSQDSGGGNTIYF
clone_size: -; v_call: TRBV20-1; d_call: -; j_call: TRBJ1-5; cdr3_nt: TGCAGTGCTAGAGGAGACAGCGGGAGTCAGCCCCAGCATTTT; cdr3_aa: CSARGDSGSQPQHF
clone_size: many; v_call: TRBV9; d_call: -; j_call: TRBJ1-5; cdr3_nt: TGTGCCAGCAGCGTAGGCACGAATCAGCCCCAGCATTTT; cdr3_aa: CASSVGTNQPQHF
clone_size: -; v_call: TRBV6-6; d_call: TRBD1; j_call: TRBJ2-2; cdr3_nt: TGTGCCAGCAGTTTCCCGGGGACAGTAAAGACCGGGGAGCTGTTTTTT; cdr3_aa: CASSFPGTVKTGELFF
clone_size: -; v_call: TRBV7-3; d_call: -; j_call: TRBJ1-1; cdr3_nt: TGTGCCAGCAGCTCCCCAGGGGCCACTGAAGCTTTCTTT; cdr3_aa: CASSSPGATEAFF
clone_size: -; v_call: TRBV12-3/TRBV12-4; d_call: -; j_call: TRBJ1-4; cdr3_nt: TGTGCCAGCAGCTCCATTTACTACAGCAATGAAAAACTGTTTTTT; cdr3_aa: CASSSIYYSNEKLFF
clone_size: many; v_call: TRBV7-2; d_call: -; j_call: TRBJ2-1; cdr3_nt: TGTGCCAGCAGCTTAGCGTGGGACTCTTCATACAATGAGCAGTTCTTC; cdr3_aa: CASSLAWDSSYNEQFF
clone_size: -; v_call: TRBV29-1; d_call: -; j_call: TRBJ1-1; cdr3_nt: TGCAGCGTTGAATTTCCTCTGCCGAAGGGGAACACTGAAGCTTTCTTT; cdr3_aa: CSVEFPLPKGNTEAFF
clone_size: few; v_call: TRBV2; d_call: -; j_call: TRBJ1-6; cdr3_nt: TGTGCCAGCAGTGACAAGACAGAGAATTCACCCCTCCACTTT; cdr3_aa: CASSDKTENSPLHF
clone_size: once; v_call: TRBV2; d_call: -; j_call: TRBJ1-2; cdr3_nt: TGTGCCAGCAGTCGGTCGGGGAGCGGCTACACCTTC; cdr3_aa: CASSRSGSGYTF
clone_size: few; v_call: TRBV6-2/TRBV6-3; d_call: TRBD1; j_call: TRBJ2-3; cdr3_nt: TGTGCCAGCGAGTTAATGGGACAGGGTCTTGGTACGCAGTATTTT; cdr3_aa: CASELMGQGLGTQYF
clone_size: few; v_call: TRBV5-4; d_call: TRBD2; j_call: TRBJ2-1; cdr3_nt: TGTGCCAGCAGACTGGGACTAGCGGGACCGAATGAGCAGTTCTTC; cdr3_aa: CASRLGLAGPNEQFF
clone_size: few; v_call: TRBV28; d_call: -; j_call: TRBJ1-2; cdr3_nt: TGTGCCACCGACGTAAAAGGCGCGGGCGGTCATGGCTACACCTTC; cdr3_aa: CATDVKGAGGHGYTF
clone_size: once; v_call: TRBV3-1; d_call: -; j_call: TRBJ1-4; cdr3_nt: TGTGCCAGCAGCCAAGAAGCCCTGTCCAAACGGCTGTTTTTT; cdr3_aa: CASSQEALSKRLFF
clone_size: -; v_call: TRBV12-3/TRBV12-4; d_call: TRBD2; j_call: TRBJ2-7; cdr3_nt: TGTGCCAGCAGCCGGGGGGGCCCTTCCTACGAGCAGTACTTC; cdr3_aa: CASSRGGPSYEQYF
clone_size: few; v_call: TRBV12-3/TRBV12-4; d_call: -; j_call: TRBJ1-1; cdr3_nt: TGTGCCAGCACCTCTCCCTGGGAGGGGGACACTGAAGCTTTCTTT; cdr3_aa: CASTSPWEGDTEAFF
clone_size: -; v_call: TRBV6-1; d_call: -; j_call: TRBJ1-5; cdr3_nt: TGTGCCAGCAGTCCCCCGGGGATGGGGTTCCGGCAGCCCCAGCATTTT; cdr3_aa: CASSPPGMGFRQPQHF
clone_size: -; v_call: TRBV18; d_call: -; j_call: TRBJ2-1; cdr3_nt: TGTGCCAGCTCACAAACGGGACAAGACAATGAGCAGTTCTTC; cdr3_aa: CASSQTGQDNEQFF
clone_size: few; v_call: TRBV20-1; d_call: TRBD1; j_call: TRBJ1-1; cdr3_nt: TGCAGTGCTGACAGGGTTCGGAACACTGAAGCTTTCTTT; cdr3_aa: CSADRVRNTEAFF
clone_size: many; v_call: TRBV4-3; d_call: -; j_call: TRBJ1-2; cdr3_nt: TGCGCCAGCAGCCAAGTGGGGGGTATCAACTATGGCTACACCTTC; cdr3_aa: CASSQVGGINYGYTF
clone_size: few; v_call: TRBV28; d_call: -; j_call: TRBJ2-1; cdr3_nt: TGTGCCACCCGGGGGATCTACAATGAGCAGTTCTTC; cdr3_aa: CATRGIYNEQFF
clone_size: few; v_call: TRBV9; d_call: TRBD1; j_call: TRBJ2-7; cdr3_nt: TGTGCCAGCAGCGTAGAAGGACAGGGGGCTGACGAGCAGTACTTC; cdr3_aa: CASSVEGQGADEQYF
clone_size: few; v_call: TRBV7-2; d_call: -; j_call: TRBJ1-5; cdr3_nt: TGTGCCAGCAGCTTTTCGGGTCTAGATCAGCCCCAGCATTTT; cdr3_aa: CASSFSGLDQPQHF
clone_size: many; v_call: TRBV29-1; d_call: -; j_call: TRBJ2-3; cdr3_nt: TGCAGCGGCGGTTCGGGGATAACGCAGTATTTT; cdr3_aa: CSGGSGITQYF
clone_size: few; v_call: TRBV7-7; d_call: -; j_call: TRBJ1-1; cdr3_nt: TGTGCTAGCAGCTTTATTCGGGGAGGGCCCGTGAACACTGAAGCTTTCTTT; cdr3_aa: CASSFIRGGPVNTEAFF
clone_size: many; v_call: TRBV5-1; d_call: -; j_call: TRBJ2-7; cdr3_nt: TGCGCCAGCAGCTTGGAACCTCCGGCTCTTACCTACGAGCAGTACTTC; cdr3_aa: CASSLEPPALTYEQYF
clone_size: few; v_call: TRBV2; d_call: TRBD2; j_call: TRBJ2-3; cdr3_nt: TGTGCCAGCAGTGCTCGTCGACTAGCGGGCACAGATACGCAGTATTTT; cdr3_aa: CASSARRLAGTDTQYF
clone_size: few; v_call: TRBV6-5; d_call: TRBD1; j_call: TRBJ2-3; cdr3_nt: TGTGCCAGCAGCCGATCCGGCCCGGGACAGGGTAGGACAGATACGCAGTATTTT; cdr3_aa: CASSRSGPGQGRTDTQYF
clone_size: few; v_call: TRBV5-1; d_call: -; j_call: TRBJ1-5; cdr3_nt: TGCGCCAGCAGCCCTTTGGAGTCGGGCAATCAGCCCCAGCATTTT; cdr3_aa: CASSPLESGNQPQHF
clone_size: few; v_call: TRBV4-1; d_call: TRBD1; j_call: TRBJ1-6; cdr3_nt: TGCGCCAGCAGCCGATTAATTCAGGGGGCATGGAATTCACCCCTCCACTTT; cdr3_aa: CASSRLIQGAWNSPLHF
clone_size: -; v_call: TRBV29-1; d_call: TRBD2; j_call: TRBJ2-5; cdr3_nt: TGCAGCGTTGAATGGATTAGCGGGGCGAATCAAGAGACCCAGTACTTC; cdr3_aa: CSVEWISGANQETQYF
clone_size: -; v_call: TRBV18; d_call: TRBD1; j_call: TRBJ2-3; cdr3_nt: TGTGCCAGTCAAGTTGCACGGGACAGGGGGCCTGATACGCAGTATTTT; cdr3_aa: CASQVARDRGPDTQYF
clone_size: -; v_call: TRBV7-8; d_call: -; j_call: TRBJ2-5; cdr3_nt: TGTGCCAGCAGAAAGAGGCGGGTACACTCCGAAGAGACCCAGTACTTC; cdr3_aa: CASRKRRVHSEETQYF